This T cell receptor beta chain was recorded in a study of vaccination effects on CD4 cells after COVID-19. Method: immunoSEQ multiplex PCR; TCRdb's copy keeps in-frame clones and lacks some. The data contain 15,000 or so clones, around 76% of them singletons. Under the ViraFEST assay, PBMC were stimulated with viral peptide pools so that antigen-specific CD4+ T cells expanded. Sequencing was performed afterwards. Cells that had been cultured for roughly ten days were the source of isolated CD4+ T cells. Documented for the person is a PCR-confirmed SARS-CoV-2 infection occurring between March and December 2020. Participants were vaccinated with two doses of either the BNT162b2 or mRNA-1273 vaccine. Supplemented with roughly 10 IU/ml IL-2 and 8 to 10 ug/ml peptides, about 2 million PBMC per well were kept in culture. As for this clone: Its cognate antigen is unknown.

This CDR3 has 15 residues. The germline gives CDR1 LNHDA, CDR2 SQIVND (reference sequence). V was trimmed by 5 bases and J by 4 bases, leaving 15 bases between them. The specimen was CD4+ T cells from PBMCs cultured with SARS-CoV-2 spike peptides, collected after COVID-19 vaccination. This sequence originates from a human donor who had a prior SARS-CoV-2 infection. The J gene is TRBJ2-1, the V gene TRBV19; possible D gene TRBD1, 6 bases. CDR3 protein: CASSLWGQRYNEQFF. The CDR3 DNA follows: TGTGCCAGTAGTCTCTGGGGGCAACGGTACAATGAGCAGTTCTTC.